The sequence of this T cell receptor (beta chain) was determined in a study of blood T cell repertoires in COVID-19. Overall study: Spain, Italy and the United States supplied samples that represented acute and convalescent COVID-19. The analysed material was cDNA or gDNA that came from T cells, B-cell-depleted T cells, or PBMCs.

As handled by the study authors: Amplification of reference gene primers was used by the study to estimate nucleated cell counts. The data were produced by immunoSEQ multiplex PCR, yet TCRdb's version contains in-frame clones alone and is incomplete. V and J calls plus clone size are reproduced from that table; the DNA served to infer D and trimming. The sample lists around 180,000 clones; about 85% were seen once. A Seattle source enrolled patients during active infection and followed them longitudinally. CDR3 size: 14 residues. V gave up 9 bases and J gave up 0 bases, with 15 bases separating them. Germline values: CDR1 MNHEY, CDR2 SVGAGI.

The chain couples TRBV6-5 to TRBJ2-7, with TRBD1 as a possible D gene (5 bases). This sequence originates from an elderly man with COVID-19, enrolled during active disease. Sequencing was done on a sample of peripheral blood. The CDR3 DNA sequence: TGTGCCAGTGGGCAGGGCTGGGGCTCCTACGAGCAGTACTTC. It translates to CASGQGWGSYEQYF.